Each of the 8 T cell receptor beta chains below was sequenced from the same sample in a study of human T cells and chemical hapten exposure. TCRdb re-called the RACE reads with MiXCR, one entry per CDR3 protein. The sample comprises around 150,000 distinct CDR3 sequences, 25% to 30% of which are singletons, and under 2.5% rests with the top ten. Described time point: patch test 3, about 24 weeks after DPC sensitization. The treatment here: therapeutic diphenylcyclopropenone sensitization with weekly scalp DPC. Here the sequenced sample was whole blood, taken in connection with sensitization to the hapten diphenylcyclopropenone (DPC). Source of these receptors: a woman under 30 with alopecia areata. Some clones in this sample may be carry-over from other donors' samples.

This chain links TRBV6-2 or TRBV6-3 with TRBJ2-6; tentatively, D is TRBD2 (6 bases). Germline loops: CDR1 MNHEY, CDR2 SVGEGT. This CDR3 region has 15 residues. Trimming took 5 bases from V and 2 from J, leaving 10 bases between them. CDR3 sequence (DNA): TGTGCCAGCAGTCCGGCGGGAACTGGGGCCAACGTCCTGACTTTC. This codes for CASSPAGTGANVLTF.

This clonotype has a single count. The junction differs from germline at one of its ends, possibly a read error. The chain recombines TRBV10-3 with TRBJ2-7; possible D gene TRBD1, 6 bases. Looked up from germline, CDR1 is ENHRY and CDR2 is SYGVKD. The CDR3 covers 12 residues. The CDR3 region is CTISKDSYEQYF. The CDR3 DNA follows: TGTACCATCAGTAAGGACAGCTACGAGCAGTACTTC.

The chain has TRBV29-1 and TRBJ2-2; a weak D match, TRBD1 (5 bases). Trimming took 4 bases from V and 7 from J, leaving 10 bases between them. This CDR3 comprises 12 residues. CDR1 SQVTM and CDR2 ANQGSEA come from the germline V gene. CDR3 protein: CSVGSGNGELFF. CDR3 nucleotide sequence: TGCAGCGTTGGGTCAGGGAACGGGGAGCTGTTTTTT.

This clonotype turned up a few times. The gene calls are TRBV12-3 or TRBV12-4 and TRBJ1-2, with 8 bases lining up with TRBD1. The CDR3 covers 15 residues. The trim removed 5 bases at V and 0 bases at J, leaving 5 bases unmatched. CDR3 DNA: TGTGCCAGCAGTCTCGGACAGGGAGCTAACTATGGCTACACCTTC. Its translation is CASSLGQGANYGYTF.

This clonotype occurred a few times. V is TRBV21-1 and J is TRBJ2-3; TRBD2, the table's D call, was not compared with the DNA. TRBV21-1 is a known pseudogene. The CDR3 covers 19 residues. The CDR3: CASSKVGAQEVPFTDTQYF. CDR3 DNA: TGTGCCAGCAGCAAAGTCGGGGCCCAGGAAGTCCCGTTTACAGATACGCAGTATTTT.

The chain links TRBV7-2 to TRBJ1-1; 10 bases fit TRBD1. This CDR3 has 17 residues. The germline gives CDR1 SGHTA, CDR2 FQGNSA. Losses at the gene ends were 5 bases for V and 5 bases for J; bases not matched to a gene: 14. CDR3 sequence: CASSLRQGADGRTEAFF. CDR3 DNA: TGTGCCAGCAGCCTACGACAGGGGGCAGATGGGCGAACTGAAGCTTTCTTT.

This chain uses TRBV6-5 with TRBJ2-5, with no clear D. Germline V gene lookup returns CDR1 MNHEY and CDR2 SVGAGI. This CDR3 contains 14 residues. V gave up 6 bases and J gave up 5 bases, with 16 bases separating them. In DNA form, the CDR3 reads TGTGCCAGCAGCCCGGAGAGTGGTGGGGAGACCCAGTACTTC. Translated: CASSPESGGETQYF.

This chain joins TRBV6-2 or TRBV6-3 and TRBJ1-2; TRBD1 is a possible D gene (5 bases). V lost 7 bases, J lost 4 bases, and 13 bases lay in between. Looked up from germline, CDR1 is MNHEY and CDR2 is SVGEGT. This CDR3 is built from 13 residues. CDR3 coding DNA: TGTGCCAGCATGGGTCGACAGCTCTATGGCTACACCTTC. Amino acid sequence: CASMGRQLYGYTF.